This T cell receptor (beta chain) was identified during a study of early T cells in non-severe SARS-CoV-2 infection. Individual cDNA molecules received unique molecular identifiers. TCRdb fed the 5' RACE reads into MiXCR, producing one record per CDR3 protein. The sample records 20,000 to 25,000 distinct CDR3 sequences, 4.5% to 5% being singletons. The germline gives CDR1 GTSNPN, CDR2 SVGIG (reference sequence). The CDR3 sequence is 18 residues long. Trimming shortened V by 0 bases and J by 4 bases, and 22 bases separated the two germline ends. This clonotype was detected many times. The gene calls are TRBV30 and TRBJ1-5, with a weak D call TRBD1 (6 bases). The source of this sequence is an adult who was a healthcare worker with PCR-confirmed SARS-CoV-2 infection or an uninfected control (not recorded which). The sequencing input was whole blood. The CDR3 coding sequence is TGTGCCTGGAGTGTCGGACTTTTTACAGGGTCGACTAATCAGCCCCAGCATTTT. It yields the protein CAWSVGLFTGSTNQPQHF.